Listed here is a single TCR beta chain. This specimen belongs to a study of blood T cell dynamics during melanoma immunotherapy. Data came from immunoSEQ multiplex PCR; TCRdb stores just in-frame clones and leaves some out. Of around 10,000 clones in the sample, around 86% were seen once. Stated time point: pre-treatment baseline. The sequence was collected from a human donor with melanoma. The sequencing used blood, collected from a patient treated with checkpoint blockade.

The CDR3 here is CASSQGQWDNGEQYF. CDR3 bases: TGTGCCAGCAGCCAAGGTCAGTGGGATAACGGCGAGCAGTACTTC. V gene TRBV4-2 combines with J gene TRBJ2-7; D not certain. The V gene's germline CDR1 is LGHNA and CDR2 YNFKEQ. CDR3 length: 15 amino acids. The V end was cut by 1 base, the J end by 6 bases, with 16 bases between.